These T cell receptor beta chains were read from a single sample in a study of CD8+ T cells in alopecia areata. Profiled with immunoSEQ multiplex PCR; TCRdb holds only in-frame clones, not every one. The sample records 130,000 to 150,000 clones, about two thirds being singletons. The sample was CD8+ T cells sorted from blood. Receptors were obtained from a human donor in good health. The CDR3 runs from the conserved cysteine through the conserved F or W. The D gene is left open where the match is weak. Size values are once, few and many counts, or a class for expanded clones, and some rows have none.

J: TRBJ1-1
size: NA
V: TRBV7-2
D: NA
CDR3: CASSQVGVNTEAFF
DNA: TGTGCCAGCAGCCAGGTGGGAGTCAACACTGAAGCTTTCTTT

J: TRBJ2-2
size: few
V: TRBV19
D: NA
CDR3: CASSVTETGELFF
DNA: TGTGCCAGTAGTGTGACAGAGACCGGGGAGCTGTTTTTT

J: TRBJ2-6
size: NA
V: TRBV29-1
D: TRBD1
CDR3: CSVETRGRPGTGANVLTF
DNA: TGCAGCGTTGAAACTAGGGGGCGACCCGGGACTGGGGCCAACGTCCTGACTTTC

J: TRBJ2-7
size: once
V: TRBV28
D: NA
CDR3: CASSLMTGWYEQYF
DNA: TGTGCCAGCAGTTTGATGACGGGGTGGTACGAGCAGTACTTC

J: TRBJ2-7
size: NA
V: TRBV20-1
D: NA
CDR3: CSAPRGYEQYF
DNA: TGCAGTGCTCCGAGGGGCTACGAGCAGTACTTC

J: TRBJ2-1
size: NA
V: TRBV29-1
D: NA
CDR3: CSVPLRHEQFF
DNA: TGCAGCGTTCCCCTTCGCCATGAGCAGTTCTTC

J: TRBJ2-2
size: NA
V: TRBV6-5
D: TRBD2
CDR3: CASSLGLAGAGELFF
DNA: TGTGCCAGCAGTTTAGGACTAGCGGGAGCCGGGGAGCTGTTTTTT

J: TRBJ2-7
size: NA
V: TRBV4-1
D: NA
CDR3: CASSQGDEQYF
DNA: TGCGCCAGCAGCCAAGGGGACGAGCAGTACTTC

J: TRBJ2-5
size: once
V: TRBV27
D: NA
CDR3: CASSPLVRGVPTQYF
DNA: TGTGCCAGCAGTCCCCTAGTCAGGGGGGTCCCGACCCAGTACTTC

J: TRBJ1-5
size: once
V: TRBV27
D: NA
CDR3: CASSIDSNQPQHF
DNA: TGTGCCAGCAGTATAGATAGCAATCAGCCCCAGCATTTT

J: TRBJ2-1
size: NA
V: TRBV4-1
D: TRBD1
CDR3: CASSQDTGTGYNEQFF
DNA: TGCGCCAGCAGCCAAGATACCGGGACAGGGTACAATGAGCAGTTCTTC

J: TRBJ2-7
size: NA
V: TRBV6-1
D: NA
CDR3: CASSVSFRYGSYEQYF
DNA: TGTGCCAGCAGTGTTTCTTTCCGGTATGGCTCCTACGAGCAGTACTTC

J: TRBJ2-1
size: NA
V: TRBV7-9
D: NA
CDR3: CASSPPPGLLHHEQFF
DNA: TGTGCCAGCAGCCCCCCGCCGGGACTCTTACATCATGAGCAGTTCTTC

J: TRBJ2-1
size: NA
V: TRBV5-1
D: NA
CDR3: CASSLGPGQEQFF
DNA: TGCGCCAGCAGCTTGGGCCCCGGACAAGAGCAGTTCTTC

J: TRBJ1-1
size: NA
V: TRBV7-9
D: NA
CDR3: CASSSSSSEAFF
DNA: TGTGCCAGCAGCTCAAGCTCATCCGAAGCTTTCTTT

J: TRBJ1-1
size: NA
V: TRBV6-5
D: TRBD1
CDR3: CASSSFRDRGNTEAFF
DNA: TGTGCCAGCAGTTCATTCCGGGACAGGGGGAACACTGAAGCTTTCTTT

J: TRBJ1-2
size: few
V: TRBV5-4
D: TRBD1
CDR3: CASSRLAPGQGDYGYTF
DNA: TGTGCCAGCAGCCGACTGGCTCCGGGACAGGGGGACTATGGCTACACCTTC

J: TRBJ2-2
size: NA
V: TRBV7-4
D: TRBD1
CDR3: CASRDSRGPTGELFF
DNA: TGTGCCAGCAGAGACTCTAGGGGGCCTACCGGGGAGCTGTTTTTT

J: TRBJ2-3
size: NA
V: TRBV5-1
D: TRBD2
CDR3: CASSEGLAPTDTQYF
DNA: TGCGCCAGCAGCGAGGGACTAGCCCCCACAGATACGCAGTATTTT

J: TRBJ2-1
size: NA
V: TRBV2
D: NA
CDR3: CASSDKGYNEQFF
DNA: TGTGCCAGCAGTGACAAGGGGTACAATGAGCAGTTCTTC

J: TRBJ2-7
size: NA
V: TRBV4-1
D: NA
CDR3: CASSQETGRIPYEQYF
DNA: TGCGCCAGCAGCCAGGAGACTGGACGGATCCCCTACGAGCAGTACTTC

J: TRBJ2-5
size: NA
V: TRBV2
D: NA
CDR3: CASTQTTRGNQETQYF
DNA: TGTGCCAGCACCCAAACAACGAGGGGGAACCAAGAGACCCAGTACTTC

J: TRBJ1-1
size: NA
V: TRBV13
D: NA
CDR3: CASSPTGTGAFF
DNA: TGTGCCAGCAGCCCTACAGGGACCGGAGCTTTCTTT

J: TRBJ1-1
size: NA
V: TRBV6-5
D: NA
CDR3: CATTDNLNTEAFF
DNA: TGTGCCACGACAGACAACTTGAACACTGAAGCTTTCTTT

J: TRBJ1-5
size: NA
V: TRBV7-8
D: NA
CDR3: CASSLSQGINQPQHF
DNA: TGTGCCAGCAGCTTAAGTCAGGGCATCAATCAGCCCCAGCATTTT

J: TRBJ2-3
size: once
V: TRBV4-1
D: NA
CDR3: CASSQVTDTQYF
DNA: TGCGCCAGCAGCCAAGTGACAGATACGCAGTATTTT

J: TRBJ1-2
size: NA
V: TRBV5-1
D: NA
CDR3: CASSLAGSGDGFGYTF
DNA: TGCGCCAGCAGCTTGGCCGGCAGTGGGGACGGATTCGGCTACACCTTC

J: TRBJ1-1
size: NA
V: TRBV30
D: TRBD1
CDR3: CAWRDFWTGGRTEAFF
DNA: TGTGCCTGGAGAGACTTTTGGACAGGGGGCCGAACTGAAGCTTTCTTT

J: TRBJ2-3
size: NA
V: TRBV10-3
D: NA
CDR3: CAISESVANTQYF
DNA: TGTGCCATCAGTGAGTCGGTTGCAAATACGCAGTATTTT

J: TRBJ2-7
size: few
V: TRBV20-1
D: NA
CDR3: CSVPRGYEQYF
DNA: TGCAGTGTACCCAGGGGCTACGAGCAGTACTTC

J: TRBJ1-2
size: NA
V: TRBV27
D: NA
CDR3: CASSTLPQFYGYTF
DNA: TGTGCCAGCAGTACTCTCCCACAGTTTTATGGCTACACCTTC

J: TRBJ2-5
size: few
V: TRBV9
D: TRBD2
CDR3: CASSVESGLATQETQYF
DNA: TGTGCCAGCAGCGTAGAGTCCGGACTAGCGACCCAAGAGACCCAGTACTTC

J: TRBJ2-5
size: NA
V: TRBV29-1
D: TRBD2
CDR3: CSGGLAGKETQYF
DNA: TGCAGCGGGGGACTAGCGGGGAAAGAGACCCAGTACTTC

J: TRBJ2-1
size: NA
V: TRBV27
D: NA
CDR3: CASSLSVSSYNEQFF
DNA: TGTGCCAGCAGTTTATCCGTGAGCTCCTACAATGAGCAGTTCTTC

J: TRBJ2-2
size: NA
V: TRBV30
D: TRBD2
CDR3: CAWSEAGGSTGELFF
DNA: TGTGCCTGGAGTGAAGCGGGAGGGAGTACCGGGGAGCTGTTTTTT

J: TRBJ2-6
size: few
V: TRBV29-1
D: NA
CDR3: CSVCGLVSGANVLTF
DNA: TGCAGCGTTTGCGGGCTCGTTTCTGGGGCCAACGTCCTGACTTTC

J: TRBJ2-1
size: NA
V: TRBV6-5
D: NA
CDR3: CASSRGGLHNEQFF
DNA: TGTGCCAGCAGTAGGGGGGGACTTCACAATGAGCAGTTCTTC

J: TRBJ1-1
size: NA
V: TRBV11-2
D: NA
CDR3: CASSPGPYGLNTEAFF
DNA: TGTGCCAGCAGCCCGGGACCCTACGGCTTGAACACTGAAGCTTTCTTT

J: TRBJ2-5
size: NA
V: TRBV15
D: NA
CDR3: CATSKTRSFGETQYF
DNA: TGTGCCACCAGCAAAACTAGGAGTTTTGGAGAGACCCAGTACTTC

J: TRBJ2-5
size: few
V: TRBV11-2
D: NA
CDR3: CASSVPLGETQYF
DNA: TGTGCCAGCAGCGTCCCTCTGGGGGAGACCCAGTACTTC

J: TRBJ2-2
size: once
V: TRBV27
D: NA
CDR3: CASSSGGELFF
DNA: TGTGCCAGTTCATCGGGCGGGGAGCTGTTTTTT

J: TRBJ1-2
size: NA
V: TRBV4-1
D: TRBD1
CDR3: CASSQDIGTESYGYTF
DNA: TGCGCCAGCAGCCAAGATATCGGGACAGAGAGCTATGGCTACACCTTC

J: TRBJ2-1
size: few
V: TRBV9
D: TRBD2
CDR3: CASSVGGGIGNNEQFF
DNA: TGTGCCAGCAGCGTAGGGGGAGGGATCGGGAACAATGAGCAGTTCTTC

J: TRBJ2-3
size: NA
V: TRBV2
D: TRBD2
CDR3: CASRILAGATDTQYF
DNA: TGTGCCAGCAGAATCCTAGCGGGGGCCACAGATACGCAGTATTTT

J: TRBJ1-1
size: many
V: TRBV19
D: NA
CDR3: CASSKDIVAMNTEAFF
DNA: TGTGCCAGTAGCAAGGACATAGTAGCTATGAACACTGAAGCTTTCTTT

J: TRBJ2-1
size: NA
V: TRBV7-9
D: NA
CDR3: CAIMGGSSYNEQFF
DNA: TGTGCCATAATGGGGGGCAGTTCCTACAATGAGCAGTTCTTC

J: TRBJ2-1
size: once
V: TRBV29-1
D: NA
CDR3: CSVNPAGSYEQFF
DNA: TGCAGCGTCAACCCCGCAGGGAGTTATGAGCAGTTCTTC

J: TRBJ2-3
size: few
V: TRBV7-2
D: NA
CDR3: CASSFTRASTDTQYF
DNA: TGTGCCAGCAGCTTTACACGGGCGAGCACAGATACGCAGTATTTT

J: TRBJ1-1
size: NA
V: TRBV6-5
D: NA
CDR3: CASSTGMNTEAFF
DNA: TGTGCCAGTAGTACAGGGATGAACACTGAAGCTTTCTTT

J: TRBJ2-5
size: NA
V: TRBV4-2
D: NA
CDR3: CASSQWPGVDWETQYF
DNA: TGTGCCAGCAGCCAATGGCCGGGAGTGGATTGGGAGACCCAGTACTTC

J: TRBJ1-2
size: NA
V: TRBV27
D: TRBD1
CDR3: CASSLSRQGPMYGYTF
DNA: TGTGCCAGCAGTTTATCTCGACAGGGACCTATGTATGGCTACACCTTC

J: TRBJ2-1
size: NA
V: TRBV25-1
D: NA
CDR3: CASSEFEGFYNEQFF
DNA: TGTGCCAGCAGTGAGTTTGAGGGTTTCTACAATGAGCAGTTCTTC

J: TRBJ2-7
size: NA
V: TRBV14
D: NA
CDR3: CASSQESGTSSYEQYF
DNA: TGTGCCAGCAGCCAGGAATCAGGGACCAGCTCCTACGAGCAGTACTTC

J: TRBJ2-7
size: NA
V: TRBV9
D: NA
CDR3: CASSVGQEAAYEQYF
DNA: TGTGCCAGCAGCGTAGGACAGGAAGCTGCCTACGAGCAGTACTTC